This TCR beta chain stems from a study of early T cells in non-severe SARS-CoV-2 infection. The V gene lost 9 bases and the J gene lost 5 bases, with 18 bases spanning the gap. Germline V gene sequence: CDR1 KGHDR, CDR2 SFDVKD. There are 14 residues in the CDR3. This clonotype appeared a few times. TCRdb ran MiXCR on the 5' RACE reads and lists one entry per CDR3 protein. This sample carries roughly 71,000 distinct CDR3 sequences, under 15% of them seen once, and the ten largest clones take roughly 5.2%. Material: whole blood. V gene TRBV24-1 combines with J gene TRBJ1-1, with D perhaps matching TRBD1 (5 bases). The receptor comes from an adult who was a healthcare worker with PCR-confirmed SARS-CoV-2 infection or an uninfected control (not recorded which). Written as DNA, the CDR3 is TGTGCCACCCCGCCAGGGAGGGGTCGGACTGAAGCTTTCTTT. Its translation: CATPPGRGRTEAFF.